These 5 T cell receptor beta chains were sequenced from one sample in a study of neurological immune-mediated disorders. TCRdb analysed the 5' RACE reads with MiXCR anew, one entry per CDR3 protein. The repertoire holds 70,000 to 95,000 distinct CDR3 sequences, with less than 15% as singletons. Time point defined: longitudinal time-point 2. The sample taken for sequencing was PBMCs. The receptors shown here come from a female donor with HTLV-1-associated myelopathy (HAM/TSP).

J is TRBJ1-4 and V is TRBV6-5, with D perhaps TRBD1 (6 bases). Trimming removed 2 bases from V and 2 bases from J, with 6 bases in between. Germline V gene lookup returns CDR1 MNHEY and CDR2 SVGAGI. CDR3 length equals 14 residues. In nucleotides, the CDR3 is TGTGCCAGCAGTTACGGACAGACTAATGAAAAACTGTTTTTT. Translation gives CASSYGQTNEKLFF.

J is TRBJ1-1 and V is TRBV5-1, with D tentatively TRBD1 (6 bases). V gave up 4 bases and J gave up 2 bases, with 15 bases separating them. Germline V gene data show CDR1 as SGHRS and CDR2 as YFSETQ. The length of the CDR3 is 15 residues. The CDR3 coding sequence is TGCGCCAGCAGCCCTGGGGGGGGGGCAAACACTGAAGCTTTCTTT. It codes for CASSPGGGANTEAFF. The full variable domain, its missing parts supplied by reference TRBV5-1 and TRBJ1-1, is KAGVTQTPRYLIKTRGQQVTLSCSPISGHRSVSWYQQTPGQGLQFLFEYFSETQRNKGNFPGRFSGRQFSNSRSEMNVSTLELGDSALYLCASSPGGGANTEAFFGQGTRLTVV.

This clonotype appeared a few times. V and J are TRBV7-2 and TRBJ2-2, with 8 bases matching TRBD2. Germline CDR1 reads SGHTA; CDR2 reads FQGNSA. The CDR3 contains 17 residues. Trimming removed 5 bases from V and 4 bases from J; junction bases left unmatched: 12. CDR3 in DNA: TGTGCCAGCAGCCCCCGGAGAAGCGGGGGTGGCACCGGGGAGCTGTTTTTT. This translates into CASSPRRSGGGTGELFF.

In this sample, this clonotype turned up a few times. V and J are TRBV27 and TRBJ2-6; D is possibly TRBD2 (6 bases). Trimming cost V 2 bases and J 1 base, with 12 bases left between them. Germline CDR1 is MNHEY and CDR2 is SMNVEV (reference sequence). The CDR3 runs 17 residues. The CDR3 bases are TGTGCCAGCAGTTTAACGGGACTCGGTTCTGGGGCCAACGTCCTGACTTTC. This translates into CASSLTGLGSGANVLTF.

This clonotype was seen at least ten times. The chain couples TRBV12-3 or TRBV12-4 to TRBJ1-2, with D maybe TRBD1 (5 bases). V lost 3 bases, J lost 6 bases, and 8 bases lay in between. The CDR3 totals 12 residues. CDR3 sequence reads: CASSLGTNGYTF. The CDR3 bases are TGTGCCAGCAGTTTGGGGACTAATGGCTACACCTTC.